These 30 T cell receptor beta chains share one sample of origin, sequenced in a study of Graves' ophthalmopathy and Graves' hyperthyroidism. As the template, RNA transcripts were used to amplify TCR beta CDR3 regions. Amplification began with first-round RT-PCR using HTBI primers, then second-round multiplex PCR was performed. TCRdb re-called the multiplex PCR reads with MiXCR, one entry per CDR3 protein. The table has 650,000 to 900,000 distinct CDR3 sequences, 40% seen once; the top ten hold about 40%. Sequenced input: peripheral blood. The receptor set was obtained from an adult man with Graves' ophthalmopathy.

V gene TRBV20-1 combines with J gene TRBJ1-1, with D tentatively TRBD1 (5 bases). Germline V gene lookup returns CDR1 DFQATT and CDR2 SNEGSKA (reference sequence). Deletions cut 3 bases from V and 4 bases from J, with 12 bases between. This CDR3 comprises 13 residues. The CDR3 loop reads CSARDPGGTEAFF. DNA for the CDR3: TGCAGTGCTAGGGACCCCGGGGGCACTGAAGCTTTCTTT.

The V and J genes are TRBV7-9 and TRBJ1-4; TRBD1 might be the D (6 bases). Germline lookup yields CDR1 SEHNR and CDR2 FQNEAQ (reference sequence). V was pared by 4 bases and J by 7 bases, with 19 bases between. The CDR3 is 16 residues long. CDR3 protein: CASSSTGPGASEKLFF. Written as DNA, the CDR3 is TGTGCCAGCAGCTCTACAGGGCCTGGGGCTAGTGAAAAACTGTTTTTT.

This clonotype was seen only a few times. The V call is TRBV7-9, the J call TRBJ2-2; maybe TRBD1 (6 bases). The CDR3 has 14 residues. Germline V gene lookup returns CDR1 SEHNR and CDR2 FQNEAQ (reference sequence). Between the trimmed V and J ends, which lost 6 bases and 7 bases, there was a span of 15 bases. The CDR3 region has the DNA TGTGCCAGCAGTAGGCCACAGGGAAGCGGGGAGCTGTTTTTT. Amino acids: CASSRPQGSGELFF. The whole variable domain, remainder taken from reference TRBV7-9 and TRBJ2-2, is DTGVSQNPRHKITKRGQNVTFRCDPISEHNRLYWYRQTLGQGPEFLTYFQNEAQLEKSRLLSDRFSAERPKGSFSTLEIQRTEQGDSAMYLCASSRPQGSGELFFGEGSRLTVL.

In its sample, this clonotype was seen a few times. V and J are TRBV7-2 and TRBJ2-7, with a weak D call TRBD1 (6 bases). Trimming removed 2 bases from V and 4 bases from J, with 12 bases in between. This CDR3 contains 14 residues. The germline V gene encodes CDR1 SGHTA and CDR2 FQGNSA. Written as DNA, the CDR3 is TGTGCCAGCAGCTTATGGACAGACCCGTACGAGCAGTACTTC. Translating gives CASSLWTDPYEQYF.

The chain employs TRBV7-2 and TRBJ2-5; TRBD2 is a possible D gene (6 bases). V shed 2 bases and J shed 7 bases, with 14 bases lying between them. The CDR3 runs 14 residues. The germline V gene encodes CDR1 SGHTA and CDR2 FQGNSA. CDR3 in amino acids: CASSLSGSSATQYF. CDR3 coding DNA: TGTGCCAGCAGCTTATCCGGGAGTAGTGCGACCCAGTACTTC. The entire variable domain, with the rest obtained from reference TRBV7-2 and TRBJ2-5, is as follows: GAGVSQSPSNKVTEKGKDVELRCDPISGHTALYWYRQSLGQGLEFLIYFQGNSAPDKSGLPSDRFSAERTGGSVSTLTIQRTQQEDSAVYLCASSLSGSSATQYFGPGTRLLVL.

This clonotype has at least ten counts. The J gene is TRBJ1-2, the V gene TRBV7-2; the D is unclear. CDR1 SGHTA and CDR2 FQGNSA come from the germline V gene. V was trimmed by 5 bases and J by 6 bases, leaving 16 bases between them. This CDR3 contains 14 residues. The CDR3 nucleotides are TGTGCCAGCAGCGTTAGCTGGGGTGAGGATGGCTACACCTTC. This encodes CASSVSWGEDGYTF.

The J gene is TRBJ2-7, the V gene TRBV20-1, with D hard to call. The CDR3 runs to 13 residues. V was pared by 5 bases and J by 0 bases, with 11 bases between. Germline V lookup: CDR1 DFQATT, CDR2 SNEGSKA (reference sequence). CDR3 loop: CSAYQSASYEQYF. For the CDR3, the DNA is TGCAGTGCTTACCAAAGCGCCTCCTACGAGCAGTACTTC.

J is TRBJ2-7 and V is TRBV3-1; 7 bases fit TRBD2. Germline V lookup: CDR1 LGHDT, CDR2 YNNKEL (reference sequence). The CDR3 totals 15 residues. V lost 1 base to trimming and J lost 1 base; unmatched junction nucleotides: 4. CDR3 protein: CASSQGSSGSYEQYF. DNA of the CDR3: TGTGCCAGCAGCCAAGGTAGTAGCGGGTCCTACGAGCAGTACTTC.

This clonotype was observed a few times. The chain has TRBV20-1 and TRBJ2-5, with TRBD2 matching 8 bases. The CDR3 consists of 13 residues. The V gene end was trimmed by 3 bases and the J gene end by 7 bases; junction bases not matched to a gene: 7. From germline, CDR1 is DFQATT and CDR2 SNEGSKA (reference sequence). In DNA form, the CDR3 reads TGCAGTGCTAGCGGGGGGGCCGAGGGGACCCAGTACTTC. Its protein product is CSASGGAEGTQYF.

The V and J genes are TRBV5-1 and TRBJ2-5; a possible D gene is TRBD2 (5 bases). In germline, CDR1 is SGHRS, CDR2 YFSETQ. V dropped 0 bases and J dropped 2 bases, with 11 bases sitting between them. This CDR3 is built from 15 residues. CDR3 nucleotide sequence: TGCGCCAGCAGCTTGGTGGCAGCGGAGCAAGAGACCCAGTACTTC. This gives the protein CASSLVAAEQETQYF. The variable domain in full, completed from reference TRBV5-1 and TRBJ2-5, reads KAGVTQTPRYLIKTRGQQVTLSCSPISGHRSVSWYQQTPGQGLQFLFEYFSETQRNKGNFPGRFSGRQFSNSRSEMNVSTLELGDSALYLCASSLVAAEQETQYFGPGTRLLVL.

The chain carries TRBV7-8 and TRBJ1-1, with 7 bases fitting TRBD1. The CDR3 is 12 amino acids. The J segment lost 11 bases and the V segment lost 5 bases, leaving 8 bases of the junction unmatched. CDR1 is SGHVS, CDR2 FQNEAQ, per germline. The CDR3 DNA is TGTGCCAGCAGCCCCGACAGGGTGGGGGCTTTCTTT. It specifies CASSPDRVGAFF.

This clonotype occurred many times. The chain has TRBV7-2 and TRBJ1-2; a possible D gene is TRBD1 (6 bases). Germline V gene sequence: CDR1 SGHTA, CDR2 FQGNSA. V lost 7 bases, J lost 7 bases, and 19 bases lay in between. The CDR3 is 14 amino acids. Here the CDR3 reads CASKQGIFLRGYTF. DNA of the CDR3: TGTGCCAGCAAACAGGGAATCTTCCTGCGTGGCTACACCTTC.

This clonotype was observed a handful of times. The chain recombines TRBV20-1 with TRBJ1-1, with D perhaps TRBD1 (6 bases). The germline V gene has CDR1 DFQATT and CDR2 SNEGSKA (reference sequence). V lost 6 bases to trimming and J lost 3 bases, with 14 bases between them. The CDR3 loop spans 13 amino acids. CDR3 loop: CSAPRGGDTEAFF. CDR3 in DNA: TGCAGTGCGCCACGGGGGGGCGACACTGAAGCTTTCTTT.

This rearrangement joins TRBV20-1 to TRBJ2-2; TRBD2 matches 10 bases. The ends lost 1 base at V and 0 bases at J; junction bases unmatched: 2. Germline assignment: CDR1 DFQATT and CDR2 SNEGSKA (reference sequence). This CDR3 region has 16 residues. The CDR3 spells CSARVLAGTNTGELFF. The CDR3 region has the DNA TGCAGTGCTAGAGTACTAGCGGGGACGAACACCGGGGAGCTGTTTTTT.

This clonotype has ten or more counts. The J gene is TRBJ1-6, the V gene TRBV9; a weak D match, TRBD1 (6 bases). Trimming left V 2 bases short and J 5 bases short, with 11 bases between. This CDR3 region has 15 residues. The V gene's germline CDR1 is SGDLS and CDR2 YYNGEE. The chain's CDR3 is CASSVTGLNNSPLHF. In DNA, the CDR3 is TGTGCCAGCAGCGTGACAGGTTTAAATAATTCACCCCTCCACTTT.

This chain joins TRBV7-9 and TRBJ1-6, with 10 bases matching TRBD1. The germline V gene has CDR1 SEHNR and CDR2 FQNEAQ (reference sequence). CDR3 size: 14 residues. Unmatched junction bases numbered 4, after V lost 6 bases and J lost 8 bases. The CDR3 DNA reads as TGTGCCAGCAGATCCGGACAGGGGGATTCACCCCTCCACTTT. Residues: CASRSGQGDSPLHF.

The chain couples TRBV5-1 to TRBJ2-7; D remains ambiguous. The CDR3 is 15 residues long. V was clipped by 5 bases and J by 2 bases, with 17 bases between them. Germline V gene data show CDR1 as SGHRS and CDR2 as YFSETQ. In DNA, the CDR3 is TGCGCCAGCAGTCCCGGGTCTGGGCTGACCTACGAGCAGTACTTC. Residues: CASSPGSGLTYEQYF.

This clonotype was seen at least ten times. The chain is built from TRBV5-8 and TRBJ1-1; TRBD1 might be the D (6 bases). V was pared by 7 bases and J by 0 bases, with 13 bases between. The CDR3 totals 14 residues. The germline V gene encodes CDR1 SGHTS and CDR2 YDEGEE. DNA for the CDR3: TGTGCCAGCCTACCGGGACACATGAACACTGAAGCTTTCTTT. Translating gives CASLPGHMNTEAFF.

This clonotype was counted once. This may stem from a read error, because a much larger clone lies one nucleotide away. The chain uses TRBV2 and TRBJ1-5, with D unclear. The germline V gene encodes CDR1 SNHLY and CDR2 FYNNEI. This CDR3 is built from 15 residues. V was clipped by 4 bases and J by 0 bases, with 10 bases between them. In DNA form, the CDR3 reads TGTGCCAGCAGTGGCTGGGGATTTAGCAATCAGCCCCAGCATTTT. This encodes CASSGWGFSNQPQHF.

Note on this clonotype: A much more abundant neighbour one base away suggests this may be a read error. The chain recombines TRBV10-3 with TRBJ1-4; D call uncertain. Germline CDR1 and CDR2: ENHRY and SYGVKD. CDR3 size: 12 residues. V lost 4 bases, J lost 1 base, and 1 base lay in between. The CDR3 DNA reads TGTGCCATCAGTGTAACTAATGAAAAACTGTTTTTT. It is translated as CAISVTNEKLFF.

This clonotype was detected a few times. The rearrangement uses TRBV5-8 and TRBJ2-7, with 9 bases that match TRBD1. Germline V lookup: CDR1 SGHTS, CDR2 YDEGEE. This CDR3 has 15 residues. The junction had 10 bases not matched to a gene; V was cut back by 4 bases and J by 5 bases. The CDR3 spells CASSQPGQGINEQYF. The CDR3 region has the DNA TGTGCCAGCAGCCAACCGGGACAGGGTATCAACGAGCAGTACTTC.

Concerning this clonotype: A much bigger clone sits one base away, suggesting this may be a read error. The CDR3 DNA sequence: TGTGCCAGAAGCGGTCTCGTTCAGGGAAAAGAGACCCAGTACTTC. Translating gives CARSGLVQGKETQYF. The chain combines TRBV7-9 with TRBJ2-5; TRBD1 or TRBD2 may be the D gene (5 bases each). Germline CDR1 SEHNR, CDR2 FQNEAQ (reference sequence). The CDR3 totals 15 residues. The germline V and J ends were trimmed by 9 bases and 3 bases, with 20 bases remaining between them.

The rearrangement joins TRBV10-3 to TRBJ1-2; no clear D gene. The germline V gene has CDR1 ENHRY and CDR2 SYGVKD. With 10 bases removed from V and 0 bases from J, the gap between germline ends came to 18 bases. This CDR3 is 15 amino acids long. The CDR3 DNA follows: TGTGCCAGCACCGTATCCTGGAATTCTAACTATGGCTACACCTTC. This gives the protein CASTVSWNSNYGYTF.

CDR3 DNA: TGCAGCGTTGGGCAGAGTGGCGGGGAGCTGTTTTTT. Amino acid sequence: CSVGQSGGELFF. This rearrangement joins TRBV29-1 to TRBJ2-2, with D uncertain. This CDR3 region has 12 residues. Trimming shortened V by 4 bases and J by 7 bases, and 10 bases separated the two germline ends. Germline V gene lookup returns CDR1 SQVTM and CDR2 ANQGSEA.

This clonotype showed up many times. This chain uses TRBV7-2 with TRBJ2-5, with 11 bases matching TRBD2. This CDR3 has 18 amino acids. Germline values: CDR1 SGHTA, CDR2 FQGNSA. Trimming at V came to 1 base and at J to 0 bases, leaving 7 bases not matched to a gene. The CDR3: CASSLESLAGDDQETQYF. CDR3 coding DNA: TGTGCCAGCAGCTTAGAATCACTAGCGGGGGACGACCAAGAGACCCAGTACTTC.

The J gene is TRBJ1-2, the V gene TRBV7-9; TRBD1 might be the D (5 bases). Germline-derived CDR1 and CDR2 are SEHNR and FQNEAQ (reference sequence). Trimming stripped 5 bases from V and 3 bases from J, with 16 bases between. CDR3 length: 15 amino acids. CDR3 in amino acids: CASSERGGGDYGYTF. CDR3 DNA sequence: TGTGCCAGCAGCGAAAGGGGCGGGGGAGACTATGGCTACACCTTC.

This sequence joins TRBV12-3 or TRBV12-4 and TRBJ1-6, with D perhaps matching TRBD1 (5 bases). V lost 4 bases to trimming and J lost 10 bases, with 17 bases between them. CDR3 length equals 15 residues. CDR3 loop: CASSYGRRGDSPLHF. The CDR3 DNA sequence: TGTGCCAGCAGTTACGGACGGAGGGGAGACTCACCCCTCCACTTT.

In this sample, this clonotype turned up many times. The chain couples TRBV29-1 to TRBJ2-5; 7 bases match TRBD2. V shed 5 bases, J shed 2 bases, and the junction held 5 bases outside the gene matches. Germline lookup yields CDR1 SQVTM and CDR2 ANQGSEA. The CDR3 spans 13 residues. CDR3 nucleotides: TGCAGCGTTAGCGGGGCCCTTCAAGAGACCCAGTACTTC. Protein sequence: CSVSGALQETQYF. Variable domain in full (rest from reference TRBV29-1 and TRBJ2-5): SAVISQKPSRDICQRGTSLTIQCQVDSQVTMMFWYRQQPGQSLTLIATANQGSEATYESGFVIDKFPISRPNLTFSTLTVSNMSPEDSSIYLCSVSGALQETQYFGPGTRLLVL.

The gene calls are TRBV15 and TRBJ1-1; D is ambiguous. Germline-derived CDR1 and CDR2 are LNHNV and YYDKDF (reference sequence). The CDR3 sequence is 10 residues long. Trimming shortened V by 0 bases and J by 7 bases, and 0 bases separated the two germline ends. CDR3 in amino acids: CATSRDEAFF. The CDR3 bases are TGTGCCACCAGCAGAGATGAAGCTTTCTTT.

V usage is TRBV4-3 and J usage is TRBJ2-7, with 9 positions matching TRBD1. The CDR3 contains 16 residues. Germline V gene data show CDR1 as LGHNA and CDR2 as YSLEER. V was clipped by 3 bases and J by 6 bases; unmatched bases: 12. DNA of the CDR3: TGCGCCAGCAGCCAGGGGCCGGGACAGGGTTTCTTCGAGCAGTACTTC. Translated: CASSQGPGQGFFEQYF.